This entry lists 5 T cell receptor beta chains sequenced from one sample in a study of T-cell reconstitution after alpha-beta-depleted transplantation in children. As it was prepared, the TCRbeta library received unique molecular identifiers. TCRdb re-analysed the PCR reads in MiXCR, keeping a single row per CDR3 protein. The profile covers about 610,000 distinct CDR3 sequences, with about 11% appearing a single time and 4% to 5% taken by the ten largest. The material sequenced was PBMCs from the stem cell graft donor, taken from the stem cell graft. The receptors shown here come from a human donor who donated a stem cell graft to a child with acute myeloid leukemia.

This clonotype showed up many times. The gene calls are TRBV11-2 and TRBJ2-1; D is perhaps TRBD2 (5 bases). V lost 2 bases to trimming and J lost 7 bases, with 15 bases between them. Germline V gives CDR1 SGHAT, CDR2 FQNNGV. The CDR3 length is 15 residues. CDR3 bases: TGTGCCAGCAGCTTACCGGACGGGATAACGAATGAGCAGTTCTTC. Translated: CASSLPDGITNEQFF. The whole variable domain, remainder taken from reference TRBV11-2 and TRBJ2-1, is EAGVAQSPRYKIIEKRQSVAFWCNPISGHATLYWYQQILGQGPKLLIQFQNNGVVDDSQLPKDRFSAERLKGVDSTLKIQPAKLEDSAVYLCASSLPDGITNEQFFGPGTRLTVL.

This clonotype was picked up a small number of times. The DNA of the CDR3 is TGCAGTGCTAGAAAACCGGGGATGAACACTGAAGCTTTCTTT. This sequence encodes CSARKPGMNTEAFF. The V and J genes are TRBV20-1 and TRBJ1-1; unclear D gene. Germline values: CDR1 DFQATT, CDR2 SNEGSKA (reference sequence). The CDR3 length is 14 residues. Trimming took 2 bases from V and 0 from J, leaving 10 bases between them.

This chain uses TRBV12-3 or TRBV12-4 with TRBJ2-5, with a tentative D call TRBD2 (5 bases). V lost 4 bases and J 4 bases, leaving 13 bases between the germline ends. The CDR3 contains 14 residues. CDR3 sequence (DNA): TGTGCCAGCAGTTCGATGCGGGTTGGAGAGACCCAGTACTTC. Its translation is CASSSMRVGETQYF.

Ten or more counts support this clonotype. The chain uses TRBV29-1 and TRBJ2-3; the match to TRBD2 covers 10 bases. V lost 0 bases to trimming and J lost 0 bases; unmatched junction nucleotides: 12. Germline V gene lookup returns CDR1 SQVTM and CDR2 ANQGSEA. The CDR3 is 19 residues long. This chain's CDR3 is CSVEDSVAGGVASTDTQYF. The CDR3 nucleotides read TGCAGCGTTGAAGATTCCGTAGCGGGAGGTGTAGCTAGCACAGATACGCAGTATTTT.

The chain employs TRBV14 and TRBJ2-7; D remains ambiguous. The V end lost 3 bases, the J end lost 0 bases, and 9 bases lay between the germline ends. There are 14 residues in the CDR3. Looked up from germline, CDR1 is SGHDN and CDR2 is FVKESK. The CDR3 loop is CASSHGRNSYEQYF. The CDR3 nucleotides are TGTGCCAGCAGCCACGGGCGGAACTCCTACGAGCAGTACTTC. The whole variable domain, filled in from reference TRBV14 and TRBJ2-7, reads EAGVTQFPSHSVIEKGQTVTLRCDPISGHDNLYWYRRVMGKEIKFLLHFVKESKQDESGMPNNRFLAERTGGTYSTLKVQPAELEDSGVYFCASSHGRNSYEQYFGPGTRLTVT.